A single sample gave rise to the 31 T cell receptor beta chains below, sequenced in a study of identical twins. TCRdb called the 5' RACE reads again in MiXCR, with one record for every CDR3 protein. This table has about 690,000 distinct CDR3 sequences, approximately 22% appearing once. The sample also formed part of further work on T cells expressing NK-cell markers.

The specimen sequenced was PBMCs. The receptor set was obtained from a woman under 30 in good health.

The chain has TRBV20-1 and TRBJ1-1; D remains unclear. The CDR3 sequence is 13 residues long. V was cut by 5 bases and J by 0 bases, with 10 bases left in between. The V gene's germline CDR1 is DFQATT and CDR2 SNEGSKA (reference sequence). This CDR3 is CSAPFRLNTEAFF. The DNA for the CDR3 is TGCAGTGCTCCCTTCCGGCTGAACACTGAAGCTTTCTTT.

The V gene is TRBV6-5, the J gene TRBJ2-1; either TRBD1 or TRBD2 may fit D (5 bases each). The CDR3 totals 15 residues. Trimming took off 2 bases at V and 4 bases at J, with 12 bases between the two ends. Germline-derived CDR1 and CDR2 are MNHEY and SVGAGI. CDR3 nucleotides: TGTGCCAGCAGTTACAATAGGGACGGATACAATGAGCAGTTCTTC. Translating gives CASSYNRDGYNEQFF.

This clonotype showed up just a few times. The CDR3 DNA reads as TGTGCCAGCAGTTTATCGGGGACAGGATCCCTCAGGCGCTCCTACAATGAGCAGTTCTTC. It encodes CASSLSGTGSLRRSYNEQFF. The J gene is TRBJ2-1, the V gene TRBV27, with 8 bases fitting TRBD1. The CDR3 is made up of 20 amino acids. From germline, CDR1 is MNHEY and CDR2 SMNVEV (reference sequence). V was pared by 0 bases and J by 0 bases, with 13 bases of the junction left unmatched.

The CDR3 region is CASSPPGTSGGTYNEQFF. The CDR3 nucleotides are TGTGCCAGCTCACCACCGGGGACTAGCGGGGGCACCTACAATGAGCAGTTCTTC. The V gene is TRBV18, the J gene TRBJ2-1, with 14 bases identical to TRBD2. The germline V gene encodes CDR1 KGHSH and CDR2 LQKENI. The CDR3 has 18 amino acids. Unmatched junction bases numbered 3, after V lost 0 bases and J lost 2 bases.

This clonotype came up many times. The chain recombines TRBV5-1 with TRBJ2-6; D gene unclear. V lost 6 bases to trimming and J lost 0 bases, with 10 bases between them. The CDR3 spans 15 residues. Germline V lookup: CDR1 SGHRS, CDR2 YFSETQ. The CDR3, as DNA: TGCGCCAGCACATCCTCTCCCTCTGGGGCCAACGTCCTGACTTTC. This translates into CASTSSPSGANVLTF.

This chain connects TRBV10-1 to TRBJ2-3; D gene unclear. Per the germline V gene, CDR1 is WNHNN and CDR2 is SYGVQD (reference sequence). V was trimmed by 6 bases and J by 0 bases, leaving 13 bases between them. CDR3 length: 15 residues. CDR3 amino acids: CASSPRPSSTDTQYF. DNA of the CDR3: TGCGCCAGCAGCCCTAGACCTTCCAGCACAGATACGCAGTATTTT.

V is TRBV12-3 or TRBV12-4 and J is TRBJ1-5, with no clear D. Trimming removed 3 bases from V and 4 bases from J, with 10 bases in between. This CDR3 region has 14 residues. The CDR3 loop is CASSFRRMNQPQHF. The DNA for the CDR3 is TGTGCCAGCAGTTTCCGACGGATGAATCAGCCCCAGCATTTT.

The chain employs TRBV12-3 or TRBV12-4 and TRBJ1-5; a possible D gene is TRBD1 (6 bases). The CDR3 spans 16 residues. With 2 bases removed from V and 2 bases from J, the gap between germline ends came to 13 bases. DNA for the CDR3: TGTGCCAGCAGTTTATTGACGGCAGGGGGCAATCAGCCCCAGCATTTT. It codes for CASSLLTAGGNQPQHF.

The chain couples TRBV9 to TRBJ2-2; 9 bases match TRBD1. The CDR3 is made up of 17 amino acids. Germline values: CDR1 SGDLS, CDR2 YYNGEE. The V segment lost 3 bases and the J segment 6 bases; nucleotides outside the gene matches: 12. This CDR3 reads CASSGTGGAAVAGELFF. The DNA for the CDR3 is TGTGCCAGCAGCGGCACAGGGGGCGCGGCGGTCGCCGGGGAGCTGTTTTTT.

This clonotype occurred many times. This rearrangement joins TRBV5-1 to TRBJ2-2; 7 positions agree with TRBD1. CDR3 size: 15 residues. J was trimmed by 0 bases and V by 4 bases; bases with no gene match: 3. Germline V CDR1 and CDR2: SGHRS, YFSETQ. CDR3 in DNA: TGCGCCAGCAGCCTGGACAGGCCGAACACCGGGGAGCTGTTTTTT. Protein product: CASSLDRPNTGELFF.

The V and J genes are TRBV20-1 and TRBJ2-4; D possibly corresponds to TRBD2 (6 bases). CDR1 and CDR2 (germline): DFQATT, SNEGSKA (reference sequence). The V and J ends lost 7 bases and 6 bases respectively, with 13 bases between them. The CDR3 loop spans 12 amino acids. CDR3 DNA: TGCAGTGGGGAGGCACTTGTAAACATTCAGTACTTC. Residues: CSGEALVNIQYF.

This clonotype has more than one count but fewer than ten. The genes are TRBV5-1 and TRBJ2-1, with 11 bases fitting TRBD2. Germline values: CDR1 SGHRS, CDR2 YFSETQ. The V and J ends lost 1 base and 2 bases, in that order; junction bases with no gene match: 5. CDR3 size: 17 residues. In DNA, the CDR3 is TGCGCCAGCAGCTTGACCCCTAGCGGGGGGCCCTACAATGAGCAGTTCTTC. This codes for CASSLTPSGGPYNEQFF. Using reference TRBV5-1 and TRBJ2-1 for the parts outside the CDR3, the full variable domain is KAGVTQTPRYLIKTRGQQVTLSCSPISGHRSVSWYQQTPGQGLQFLFEYFSETQRNKGNFPGRFSGRQFSNSRSEMNVSTLELGDSALYLCASSLTPSGGPYNEQFFGPGTRLTVL.

Ten or more counts support this clonotype. The J gene is TRBJ2-3, the V gene TRBV20-1, with 12 bases lining up with TRBD2. J lost 3 bases, V lost 5 bases, and 21 bases had no gene match. Germline assignment: CDR1 DFQATT and CDR2 SNEGSKA (reference sequence). The CDR3 has 20 residues. This CDR3 reads CSAGWFRTSGKVRLTDTQYF. The CDR3 nucleotides are TGCAGTGCTGGATGGTTCCGGACTAGCGGGAAAGTCCGGTTGACAGATACGCAGTATTTT.

The chain has TRBV7-8 and TRBJ2-7; no reliable D call. CDR1 is SGHVS, CDR2 FQNEAQ, per germline. The CDR3 length is 13 residues. V lost 5 bases and J lost 0, with 8 bases in between. The CDR3 is CASSLRISYEQYF. CDR3 DNA sequence: TGTGCCAGCAGCCTCAGAATCTCCTACGAGCAGTACTTC.

V is TRBV5-1 and J is TRBJ2-7; 7 bases agree with TRBD2. CDR3 size: 17 residues. The germline CDR1 and CDR2 sequences are SGHRS and YFSETQ. V lost 0 bases and J lost 1; bases outside the gene matches: 10. The DNA of the CDR3 is TGCGCCAGCAGCTTGGTAGCTGGCGGGAGTTTATCCTACGAGCAGTACTTC. This sequence encodes CASSLVAGGSLSYEQYF.

This clonotype was detected only a few times. The chain combines TRBV20-1 with TRBJ2-3; no clear D gene. Trimming shortened V by 1 base and J by 0 bases, and 11 bases separated the two germline ends. The germline gives CDR1 DFQATT, CDR2 SNEGSKA (reference sequence). This CDR3 is built from 15 residues. The CDR3 DNA sequence: TGCAGTGCTAGAGGCTACCAATCTAGCACAGATACGCAGTATTTT. Its protein is CSARGYQSSTDTQYF.

This clonotype was counted a few times. The V and J genes are TRBV27 and TRBJ1-4; perhaps TRBD1 as D (5 bases). CDR3 length: 11 amino acids. CDR1 and CDR2 from the germline V gene are MNHEY and SMNVEV (reference sequence). The V end lost 8 bases, the J end lost 8 bases, and 9 bases lay between the germline ends. Here the CDR3 reads CASGGGEKLFF. As DNA, the CDR3 is TGTGCCAGCGGGGGGGGAGAAAAACTGTTTTTT.

This clonotype was picked up many times. The gene calls are TRBV20-1 and TRBJ2-3, with 7 bases fitting TRBD2. Trimming cost V 3 bases and J 3 bases; bases outside gene matches: 3. Germline V gives CDR1 DFQATT, CDR2 SNEGSKA (reference sequence). CDR3 length: 13 amino acids. In DNA, the CDR3 is TGCAGTGCTAGCCTCGGGGGGACAGATACGCAGTATTTT. Encoded protein: CSASLGGTDTQYF.

This clonotype was picked up many times. Compared with germline, one end of the junction differs, possibly owing to a read error. This chain joins TRBV12-3 or TRBV12-4 and TRBJ2-1, with a possible D match to TRBD2 (5 bases). The CDR3 consists of 14 residues. The chain's CDR3 is CASSLEGSYNEQFF. The CDR3 nucleotides read TGTGCCAGCAGCTTAGAGGGCTCCTACAATGAGCAGTTCTTC.

This clonotype was recorded at least ten times. The chain employs TRBV6-4 and TRBJ2-1; 7 bases align to TRBD1. The V segment lost 4 bases and the J segment 9 bases; nucleotides outside the gene matches: 12. CDR3 length: 15 amino acids. Germline V CDR1 and CDR2: MRHNA, SNTAGT. The CDR3 region has the DNA TGTGCCAGCAGTGGAGAGGGACAGAGTGGGTCTGAGCAGTTCTTC. This sequence encodes CASSGEGQSGSEQFF.

The V call is TRBV5-6, the J call TRBJ2-7; D gene uncertain. V gave up 2 bases and J gave up 5 bases, with 14 bases separating them. Germline lookup yields CDR1 SGHDT and CDR2 YYEEEE. The CDR3 consists of 14 residues. The CDR3 DNA follows: TGTGCCAGCAGCTTCCAGCAAGGATTCCACGAGCAGTACTTC. As protein: CASSFQQGFHEQYF. The full variable domain, with the rest looked up from reference TRBV5-6 and TRBJ2-7, is DAGVTQSPTHLIKTRGQQVTLRCSPKSGHDTVSWYQQALGQGPQFIFQYYEEEERQRGNFPDRFSGHQFPNYSSELNVNALLLGDSALYLCASSFQQGFHEQYFGPGTRLTVT.

J is TRBJ2-7 and V is TRBV5-1; D might be TRBD1 (6 bases). The CDR3 is made up of 14 amino acids. Trimming stripped 0 bases from V and 6 bases from J, with 13 bases between. CDR1 and CDR2 from the germline V gene are SGHRS and YFSETQ. The CDR3 coding sequence is TGCGCCAGCAGCTTGGATGGGTTGGGGGCCGAGCAGTACTTC. It yields the protein CASSLDGLGAEQYF.

The chain has TRBV6-1 and TRBJ1-6; TRBD1 matches at 9 bases. CDR1 and CDR2 (germline): MNHNS, SASEGT. The V and J ends lost 4 bases and 17 bases, in that order; junction bases with no gene match: 9. This CDR3 region has 13 residues. CDR3 sequence (DNA): TGTGCCAGCAGTGGTGGAGCCGGGACAGGGTTCCACTTT. Protein product: CASSGGAGTGFHF.

The chain links TRBV3-1 to TRBJ2-2; no clear D. V lost 1 base, J lost 1 base, and 4 bases lay in between. The CDR3 covers 14 residues. CDR1 and CDR2 from the germline V gene are LGHDT and YNNKEL (reference sequence). The CDR3 loop is CASSQAVNTGELFF. In nucleotides, the CDR3 is TGTGCCAGCAGCCAAGCGGTGAACACCGGGGAGCTGTTTTTT.

At least ten counts were recorded for this clonotype. The CDR3 reads CASSPRGRETQYF. CDR3 coding DNA: TGTGCCAGCAGCCCCAGAGGGAGAGAGACCCAGTACTTC. The chain combines TRBV12-3 or TRBV12-4 with TRBJ2-5; D might be TRBD2 (5 bases). The V end lost 6 bases, the J end lost 4 bases, and 12 bases lay between the germline ends. The CDR3 extends over 13 amino acids.

V gene TRBV12-3 or TRBV12-4 combines with J gene TRBJ2-1; D ambiguous. V lost 5 bases and J lost 10, with 15 bases in between. This CDR3 has 13 amino acids. The CDR3 coding sequence is TGTGCCAGCAGTCGTCCGGGCCGTCAGGAGCAGTTCTTC. Protein sequence: CASSRPGRQEQFF.

V gene TRBV12-3 or TRBV12-4 combines with J gene TRBJ2-7; D perhaps matches TRBD2 (5 bases). The CDR3 is 14 amino acids. V shed 3 bases and J shed 7 bases, with 16 bases lying between them. CDR3: CASSFLYTSGEQYF. In DNA, the CDR3 is TGTGCCAGCAGTTTCTTATACACCTCGGGGGAGCAGTACTTC.

In this sample, this clonotype turned up a few times. The chain combines TRBV20-1 with TRBJ1-1, with D possibly matching TRBD1 (6 bases). The V and J ends lost 1 base and 3 bases respectively, with 15 bases between them. The CDR3 has 15 amino acids. Germline V gene data show CDR1 as DFQATT and CDR2 as SNEGSKA (reference sequence). CDR3 DNA sequence: TGCAGTGCTAGAGGGGACACAATCTCGGACACTGAAGCTTTCTTT. Its protein product is CSARGDTISDTEAFF.

This clonotype was observed at least ten times. The V and J genes are TRBV4-2 and TRBJ2-7, with a weak D call TRBD1 (5 bases). Per germline, CDR1 LGHNA and CDR2 YNFKEQ. The CDR3 extends over 15 amino acids. V lost 0 bases and J lost 0, with 9 bases in between. CDR3 coding DNA: TGTGCCAGCAGCCAAGATCAGGGAAGCTCCTACGAGCAGTACTTC. Its translation is CASSQDQGSSYEQYF.

This clonotype was seen at least ten times. This chain uses TRBV20-1 with TRBJ1-1; 7 nucleotides align to TRBD1. Germline-derived CDR1 and CDR2 are DFQATT and SNEGSKA (reference sequence). This CDR3 comprises 14 residues. J lost 1 base, V lost 0 bases, and 2 bases had no gene match. CDR3 DNA: TGCAGTGCTAGAGAGGGACAGCCGAACACTGAAGCTTTCTTT. Its translation is CSAREGQPNTEAFF.

The genes are TRBV6-2 or TRBV6-3 and TRBJ2-5; the D gene is possibly TRBD2 (6 bases). Trimming removed 6 bases from V and 5 bases from J, with 25 bases in between. Germline CDR1 reads MNHEY; CDR2 reads SVGEGT. The CDR3 consists of 17 residues. The CDR3 nucleotides read TGTGCCAGCAGCTCAGCCTCGTTCGGACTAATCCAGGAGACCCAGTACTTC. It specifies CASSSASFGLIQETQYF.